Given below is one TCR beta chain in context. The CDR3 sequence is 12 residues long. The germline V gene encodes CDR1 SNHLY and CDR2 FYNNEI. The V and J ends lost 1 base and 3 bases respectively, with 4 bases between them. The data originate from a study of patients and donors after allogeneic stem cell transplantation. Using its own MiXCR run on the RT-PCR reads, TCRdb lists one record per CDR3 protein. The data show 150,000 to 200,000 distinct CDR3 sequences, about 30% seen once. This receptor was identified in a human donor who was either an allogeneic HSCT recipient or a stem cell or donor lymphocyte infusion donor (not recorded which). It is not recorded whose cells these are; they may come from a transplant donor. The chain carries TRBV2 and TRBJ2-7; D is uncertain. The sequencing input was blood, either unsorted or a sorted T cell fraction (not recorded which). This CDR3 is CASSEGSYEQYF. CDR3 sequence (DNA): TGTGCCAGCAGTGAAGGGAGCTACGAGCAGTACTTC.